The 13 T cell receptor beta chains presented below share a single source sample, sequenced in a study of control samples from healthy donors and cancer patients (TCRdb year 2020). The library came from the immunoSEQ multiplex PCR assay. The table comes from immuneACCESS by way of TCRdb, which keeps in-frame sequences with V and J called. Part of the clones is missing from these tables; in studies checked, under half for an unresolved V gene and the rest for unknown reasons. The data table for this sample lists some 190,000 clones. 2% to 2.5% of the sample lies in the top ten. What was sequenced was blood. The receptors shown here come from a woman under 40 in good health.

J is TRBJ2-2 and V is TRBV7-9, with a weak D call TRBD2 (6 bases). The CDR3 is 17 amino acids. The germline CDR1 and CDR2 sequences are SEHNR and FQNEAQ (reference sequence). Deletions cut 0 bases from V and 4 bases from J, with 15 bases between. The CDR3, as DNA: TGTGCCAGCAGCTTAGCAGCTGCGGGGCGGGCCACCGGGGAGCTGTTTTTT. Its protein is CASSLAAAGRATGELFF.

CDR3: CASSSRRQGADNSPLHF. In DNA form, the CDR3 reads TGTGCCAGCAGTTCAAGGCGACAGGGGGCCGATAATTCACCCCTCCACTTT. This chain links TRBV28 with TRBJ1-6; 10 bases align to TRBD1. The CDR3 length is 17 residues. J lost 5 bases, V lost 4 bases, and 8 bases had no gene match. CDR1 is MDHEN and CDR2 is SYDVKM in the germline V gene.

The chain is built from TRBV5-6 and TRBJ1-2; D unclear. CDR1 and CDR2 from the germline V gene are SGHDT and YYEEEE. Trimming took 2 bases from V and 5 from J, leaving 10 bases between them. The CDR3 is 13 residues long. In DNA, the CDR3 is TGTGCCAGCAGCTTAGGAGGGTGGTATGGCTACACCTTC. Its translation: CASSLGGWYGYTF.

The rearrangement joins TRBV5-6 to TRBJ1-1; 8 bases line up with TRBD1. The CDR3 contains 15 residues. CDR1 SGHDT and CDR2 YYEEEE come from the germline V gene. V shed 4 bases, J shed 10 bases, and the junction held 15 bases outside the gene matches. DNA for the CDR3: TGTGCCAGCAGCACAGCGACAGGGGCCGCTGTTGGAGCTTTCTTT. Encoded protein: CASSTATGAAVGAFF. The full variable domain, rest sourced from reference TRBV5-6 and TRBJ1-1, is DAGVTQSPTHLIKTRGQQVTLRCSPKSGHDTVSWYQQALGQGPQFIFQYYEEEERQRGNFPDRFSGHQFPNYSSELNVNALLLGDSALYLCASSTATGAAVGAFFGQGTRLTVV.

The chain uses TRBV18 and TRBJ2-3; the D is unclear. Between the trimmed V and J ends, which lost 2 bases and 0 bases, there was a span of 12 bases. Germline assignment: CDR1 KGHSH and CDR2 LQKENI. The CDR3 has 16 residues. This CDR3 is CASSPATAASTDTQYF. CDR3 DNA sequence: TGTGCCAGCTCACCAGCGACCGCGGCTAGCACAGATACGCAGTATTTT.

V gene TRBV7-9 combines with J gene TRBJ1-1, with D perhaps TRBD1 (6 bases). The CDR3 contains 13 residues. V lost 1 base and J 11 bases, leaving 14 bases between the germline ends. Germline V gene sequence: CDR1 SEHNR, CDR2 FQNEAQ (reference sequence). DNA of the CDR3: TGTGCCAGCAGCTTAGAGGGGGGCCGTGGGGCTTTCTTT. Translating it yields CASSLEGGRGAFF.

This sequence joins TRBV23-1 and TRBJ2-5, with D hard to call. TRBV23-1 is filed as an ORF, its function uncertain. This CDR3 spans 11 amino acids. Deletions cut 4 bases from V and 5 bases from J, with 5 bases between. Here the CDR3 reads CASSPEETQYF. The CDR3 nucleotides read TGCGCCAGCAGTCCCGAGGAGACCCAGTACTTC.

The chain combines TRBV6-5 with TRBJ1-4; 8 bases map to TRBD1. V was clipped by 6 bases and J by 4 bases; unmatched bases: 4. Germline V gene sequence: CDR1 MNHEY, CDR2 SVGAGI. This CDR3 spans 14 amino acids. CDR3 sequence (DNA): TGTGCCAGCAGCCGGGGACAGGTTAATGAAAAACTGTTTTTT. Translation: CASSRGQVNEKLFF.

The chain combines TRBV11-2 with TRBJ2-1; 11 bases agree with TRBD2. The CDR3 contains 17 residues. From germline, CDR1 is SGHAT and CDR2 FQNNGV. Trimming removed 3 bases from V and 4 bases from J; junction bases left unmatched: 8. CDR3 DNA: TGTGCCAGCAGCTTGGGGCTAGCGGGGGGAGCTTACAATGAGCAGTTCTTC. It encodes CASSLGLAGGAYNEQFF.

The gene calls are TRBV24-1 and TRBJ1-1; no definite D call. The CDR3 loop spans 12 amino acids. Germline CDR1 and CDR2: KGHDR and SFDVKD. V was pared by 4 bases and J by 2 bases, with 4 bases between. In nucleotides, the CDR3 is TGTGCCACCAGTGAATCCAACACTGAAGCTTTCTTT. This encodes CATSESNTEAFF.

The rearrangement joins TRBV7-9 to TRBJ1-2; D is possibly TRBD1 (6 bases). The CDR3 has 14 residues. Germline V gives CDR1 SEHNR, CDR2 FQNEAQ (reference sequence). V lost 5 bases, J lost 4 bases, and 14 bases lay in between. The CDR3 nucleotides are TGTGCCAGCAGCACACAGGGTAACTTCTATGGCTACACCTTC. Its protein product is CASSTQGNFYGYTF.

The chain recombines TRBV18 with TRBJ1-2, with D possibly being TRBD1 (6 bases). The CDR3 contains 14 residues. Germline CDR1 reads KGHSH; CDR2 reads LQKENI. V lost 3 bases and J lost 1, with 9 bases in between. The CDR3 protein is CASSPQGYNYGYTF. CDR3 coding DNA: TGTGCCAGCTCACCCCAGGGGTATAACTATGGCTACACCTTC.

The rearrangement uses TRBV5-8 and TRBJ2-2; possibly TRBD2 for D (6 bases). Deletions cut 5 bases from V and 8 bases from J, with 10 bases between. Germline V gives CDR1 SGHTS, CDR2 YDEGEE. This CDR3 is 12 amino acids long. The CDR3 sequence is CASSRGTGELFF. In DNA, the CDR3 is TGTGCCAGCAGTCGTGGGACTGGGGAGCTGTTTTTT.